The rows below give T cell receptor beta chains drawn from one sample of a study of blood T cell repertoires in COVID-19. Produced via immunoSEQ multiplex PCR; TCRdb's table is partial and in-frame only. The sample lists more than 200,000 clones, around 89% seen once, with roughly 3.7% in the top ten. The sequencing input was PBMCs or T cells enriched from blood (not recorded which). All receptors come from a woman aged 25 to 45 who had recovered from COVID-19. Each CDR3 is given with its conserved first and last residue. D genes are given only for firm matches. Only part of the rows carry a size: once, few, many, or a class if the clone is expanded.

TRBV4-3	-	TRBJ2-3	-	CASSLNRVSTDTQYF	TGCGCCAGCAGCCTTAACAGGGTTAGCACAGATACGCAGTATTTT
TRBV7-3	-	TRBJ1-1	-	CASSLRAGRTEAFF	TGTGCCAGCAGCTTAAGAGCGGGGAGGACTGAAGCTTTCTTT
TRBV28	TRBD1	TRBJ2-2	-	CASIPGTDTGELFF	TGTGCCAGCATTCCCGGGACAGACACCGGGGAGCTGTTTTTT
TRBV4-2	-	TRBJ1-2	-	CASSQDIGSSDYGYTF	TGTGCCAGCAGCCAAGATATCGGGAGCTCCGACTATGGCTACACCTTC
TRBV6-5	TRBD1	TRBJ2-1	-	CATQEGTGPMEQFF	TGTGCCACCCAGGAGGGGACAGGGCCCATGGAGCAGTTCTTC
TRBV19	-	TRBJ1-5	-	CASRNRELNQPQHF	TGTGCCAGTAGGAACCGGGAGCTCAATCAGCCCCAGCATTTT
TRBV7-2	TRBD1	TRBJ1-1	once	CASSPTGTGVSTEAFF	TGTGCCAGCAGCCCGACCGGGACAGGGGTTAGCACTGAAGCTTTCTTT
TRBV19	-	TRBJ2-1	-	CASTPRRAQSYNEQFF	TGTGCCAGTACCCCCCGGCGGGCCCAGTCTTACAATGAGCAGTTCTTC
TRBV5-6	-	TRBJ2-7	-	CASSPTGRYEQYF	TGTGCCAGCAGCCCGACAGGGAGGTACGAGCAGTACTTC
TRBV10-3	-	TRBJ1-4	-	CAISESSTTVIEKLFF	TGTGCCATCAGTGAGTCTTCCACCACGGTAATTGAAAAACTGTTTTTT
TRBV5-6	-	TRBJ1-5	once	CASSLYSGRRDQPQHF	TGTGCCAGCAGCTTATACTCGGGTCGGAGGGATCAGCCCCAGCATTTT
TRBV4-1	TRBD2	TRBJ2-7	-	CASSQPGLAANYEQYF	TGCGCCAGCAGCCAGCCGGGACTAGCAGCTAACTACGAGCAGTACTTC
TRBV6-2/TRBV6-3	-	TRBJ1-2	-	CASSLPTSHRYTF	TGTGCCAGCAGCTTACCTACTTCTCATCGCTACACCTTC
TRBV24-1	TRBD2	TRBJ2-1	-	CATSDSGRLDEQFF	TGTGCCACCAGTGATAGCGGGAGGCTCGATGAGCAGTTCTTC
TRBV7-9	-	TRBJ1-4	-	CASRTTTTTNEKLFF	TGTGCCAGCAGAACGACAACCACAACTAATGAAAAACTGTTTTTT
TRBV28	-	TRBJ1-2	once	CASSLAGALGYGYTF	TGTGCCAGCAGCCTCGCGGGGGCGCTAGGCTATGGCTACACCTTC
TRBV14	TRBD1	TRBJ1-5	-	CASSRTGGYNQPQHF	TGTGCCAGCAGCCGGACAGGAGGGTACAATCAGCCCCAGCATTTT
TRBV28	-	TRBJ1-2	-	CATDWGASYGYTF	TGTGCCACAGATTGGGGAGCGAGCTATGGCTACACCTTC
TRBV7-2	-	TRBJ2-5	-	CASSLARQETQYF	TGTGCCAGCAGCTTAGCCAGGCAAGAGACCCAGTACTTC
TRBV9	TRBD1	TRBJ1-6	-	CASSAVGGQGKSPLHF	TGTGCCAGCAGCGCGGTGGGGGGACAGGGAAAATCACCCCTCCACTTT
TRBV10-3	-	TRBJ1-3	-	CAISLTVLSGNTIYF	TGTGCCATCAGTCTTACGGTCCTCTCTGGAAACACCATATATTTT
TRBV28	-	TRBJ2-1	-	CASSLGDPTYNEQFF	TGTGCCAGCAGCCTAGGAGACCCAACCTACAATGAGCAGTTCTTC
TRBV30	TRBD1	TRBJ1-2	-	CAWSRTGWGYTF	TGTGCCTGGAGCCGGACAGGGTGGGGCTACACCTTC
TRBV7-2	-	TRBJ2-1	-	CASSPILVGDEQFF	TGTGCCAGCAGCCCTATACTAGTAGGAGATGAGCAGTTCTTC
TRBV19	-	TRBJ1-4	once	CASSSQVVNEKLFF	TGTGCCAGTAGCAGTCAGGTTGTTAATGAAAAACTGTTTTTT
TRBV4-2	TRBD1	TRBJ1-1	-	CASSLQGGVNTEAFF	TGTGCCAGCAGCCTACAGGGGGGAGTAAACACTGAAGCTTTCTTT
TRBV7-2	-	TRBJ2-3	-	CASSSGITDTQYF	TGTGCCAGCAGTTCAGGGATCACAGATACGCAGTATTTT
TRBV7-6	TRBD1	TRBJ1-5	-	CASSRTGGQGQPQHF	TGTGCCAGCAGCCGGACAGGGGGGCAGGGTCAGCCCCAGCATTTT
TRBV5-8	-	TRBJ2-6	-	CASSLVGGTYGANVLTF	TGTGCCAGCAGCTTGGTTGGGGGCACCTATGGGGCCAACGTCCTGACTTTC
TRBV6-2/TRBV6-3	-	TRBJ1-5	-	CASSSTRLYSSNQPQHF	TGTGCCAGCAGTTCGACGCGGTTGTATTCAAGCAATCAGCCCCAGCATTTT
TRBV28	TRBD2	TRBJ2-1	-	CASRGGTSGRRDEQFF	TGTGCCAGCAGGGGTGGGACTAGCGGGAGGCGTGATGAGCAGTTCTTC
TRBV5-1	-	TRBJ2-2	-	CASSNTGTNTGELFF	TGCGCCAGCAGCAACACAGGGACGAACACCGGGGAGCTGTTTTTT
TRBV4-1	TRBD2	TRBJ2-5	-	CASSQAGGSFQETQYF	TGCGCCAGCAGCCAAGCTGGCGGGAGCTTCCAAGAGACCCAGTACTTC
TRBV7-2	-	TRBJ1-6	-	CASSPSLSSYNSPLHF	TGTGCCAGCAGCCCATCATTGAGCTCCTATAATTCACCCCTCCACTTT
TRBV13	TRBD1	TRBJ1-3	-	CASSLQGAASGNTIYF	TGTGCCAGCAGCCTACAGGGGGCGGCCTCTGGAAACACCATATATTTT
TRBV4-2	-	TRBJ2-7	once	CASSPSGSTYEQYF	TGTGCCAGCAGCCCATCAGGGTCCACCTACGAGCAGTACTTC
TRBV28	TRBD2	TRBJ2-1	-	CASRESGTSLNEQFF	TGTGCCAGCAGGGAGTCGGGGACTAGTCTCAATGAGCAGTTCTTC
TRBV25-1	TRBD1	TRBJ2-7	once	CASSEGSGQGFYEQYF	TGTGCCAGCAGTGAAGGTTCAGGACAGGGGTTTTACGAGCAGTACTTC
TRBV6-6	-	TRBJ1-1	-	CASSGSRQTEAFF	TGTGCCAGCAGTGGCTCTAGACAGACTGAAGCTTTCTTT
TRBV10-3	TRBD1	TRBJ1-5	-	CAGQDRDHNQPQHF	TGTGCCGGCCAGGACAGGGATCACAATCAGCCCCAGCATTTT
TRBV19	-	TRBJ1-5	-	CASSILGTPNQPQHF	TGTGCCAGTAGTATATTAGGGACACCCAATCAGCCCCAGCATTTT